These 14 T cell receptor beta chains were all obtained from the same sample, sequenced in a study of cytomegalovirus exposure and HLA in healthy donors. This PCR relied on a set of 60 Vbeta primers and 13 Jbeta primers. Profiling relied on immunoSEQ multiplex PCR, and the TCRdb table lists in-frame clones only, not all of them. The sample contains under 200,000 clones, around 77% of which appear only once. What was sequenced was PBMCs. The receptors derive from a man in his thirties or forties in good health and CMV-seronegative.

The chain recombines TRBV27 with TRBJ2-7, with 9 positions matching TRBD2. Germline V gene sequence: CDR1 MNHEY, CDR2 SMNVEV (reference sequence). V was pared by 8 bases and J by 1 base, with 9 bases of the junction left unmatched. The CDR3 sequence is 15 residues long. The CDR3 DNA follows: TGTGCCAGCGGGTCTGCGGGAGGGCCTTCCTACGAGCAGTACTTC. Amino acids: CASGSAGGPSYEQYF.

This sequence joins TRBV28 and TRBJ2-1, with 9 bases that match TRBD2. There are 16 residues in the CDR3. The V segment lost 6 bases and the J segment 0 bases; nucleotides outside the gene matches: 6. Germline CDR1 reads MDHEN; CDR2 reads SYDVKM. For the CDR3, the DNA is TGTGCCAGCAGCCACCTAGCGGGACCCTCCTACAATGAGCAGTTCTTC. Protein product: CASSHLAGPSYNEQFF.

There are a few counts of this clone. This rearrangement joins TRBV6-5 to TRBJ2-5; TRBD1 matches 11 bases. Germline values: CDR1 MNHEY, CDR2 SVGAGI. The CDR3 is 16 residues long. With V trimmed by 2 bases and J by 4 bases, 6 bases remained unmatched. CDR3: CASSYAAGQGGETQYF. The DNA of the CDR3 is TGTGCCAGCAGTTACGCCGCGGGACAGGGGGGAGAGACCCAGTACTTC.

The chain joins TRBV5-4 to TRBJ2-2; no clear D. The CDR3 contains 16 residues. Per the germline V gene, CDR1 is SGHNT and CDR2 is YYREEE (reference sequence). V lost 6 bases and J lost 0, with 15 bases in between. The CDR3 coding sequence is TGTGCCAGCACCTGGGCGTTAAACGCGAACACCGGGGAGCTGTTTTTT. Translation: CASTWALNANTGELFF.

The V gene is TRBV28, the J gene TRBJ2-1, with 7 bases that match TRBD1. After removal of 5 bases from V and 7 bases from J, the junction contained 11 bases not matched to a gene. The CDR3 sequence is 15 residues long. Looked up from germline, CDR1 is MDHEN and CDR2 is SYDVKM. The CDR3, as DNA: TGTGCCAGCAGTAACAGACAGGGATCGGGGAATGAGCAGTTCTTC. It yields the protein CASSNRQGSGNEQFF. The full variable domain, with the rest looked up from reference TRBV28 and TRBJ2-1, is DVKVTQSSRYLVKRTGEKVFLECVQDMDHENMFWYRQDPGLGLRLIYFSYDVKMKEKGDIPEGYSVSREKKERFSLILESASTNQTSMYLCASSNRQGSGNEQFFGPGTRLTVL.

The chain combines TRBV9 with TRBJ1-1, with 9 bases matching TRBD1. The length of the CDR3 is 16 residues. Unmatched junction bases numbered 7, after V lost 3 bases and J lost 1 base. In germline, CDR1 is SGDLS, CDR2 YYNGEE. CDR3 DNA sequence: TGTGCCAGCAGCGGAGGGACAGGGAGAAGGAACACTGAAGCTTTCTTT. It is translated as CASSGGTGRRNTEAFF.

The chain couples TRBV13 to TRBJ2-1; possible D gene TRBD2, 6 bases. This CDR3 comprises 15 residues. CDR1 is PRHDT and CDR2 is FYEKMQ in the germline V gene (reference sequence). V was clipped by 2 bases and J by 4 bases, with 12 bases between them. CDR3 nucleotides: TGTGCCAGCAGCTTAAGTGGGGGGAAATACAATGAGCAGTTCTTC. Protein: CASSLSGGKYNEQFF.

This clone was detected once. The chain couples TRBV2 to TRBJ1-2; 8 nucleotides agree with TRBD1. Germline V CDR1 and CDR2: SNHLY, FYNNEI. J lost 8 bases, V lost 7 bases, and 21 bases had no gene match. CDR3 length: 17 amino acids. The CDR3 nucleotides are TGTGCCAGCAACCCGGGAAGGACAGGGCGCTATCAGGGGGGCTACACCTTC. This encodes CASNPGRTGRYQGGYTF. Complete variable domain (other parts from reference TRBV2 and TRBJ1-2): EPEVTQTPSHQVTQMGQEVILRCVPISNHLYFYWYRQILGQKVEFLVSFYNNEISEKSEIFDDQFSVERPDGSNFTLKIRSTKLEDSAMYFCASNPGRTGRYQGGYTFGSGTRLTVV.

The chain combines TRBV11-2 with TRBJ2-7; 10 bases map to TRBD1. The CDR3 extends over 15 amino acids. With V trimmed by 5 bases and J by 2 bases, 6 bases remained unmatched. Looked up from germline, CDR1 is SGHAT and CDR2 is FQNNGV. CDR3 sequence (DNA): TGTGCCAGCAGCCCGAGGGGGACAGGGGCCTACGAGCAGTACTTC. The encoded protein is CASSPRGTGAYEQYF. The whole variable domain, remainder taken from reference TRBV11-2 and TRBJ2-7, is EAGVAQSPRYKIIEKRQSVAFWCNPISGHATLYWYQQILGQGPKLLIQFQNNGVVDDSQLPKDRFSAERLKGVDSTLKIQPAKLEDSAVYLCASSPRGTGAYEQYFGPGTRLTVT.

Note on this clone: Distinct nucleotide sequences in the sample also encode this CDR3. This sequence joins TRBV29-1 and TRBJ1-2, with D perhaps TRBD1 (6 bases). This CDR3 comprises 11 residues. Germline-derived CDR1 and CDR2 are SQVTM and ANQGSEA. Trimming stripped 8 bases from V and 4 bases from J, with 11 bases between. The CDR3 DNA reads TGCAGCTCCCGGGACACCTATGGCTACACCTTC. Translating gives CSSRDTYGYTF.

The rearrangement links TRBV10-2 to TRBJ1-2; TRBD1 is a possible D gene (6 bases). Trimming pared 0 bases from V and 4 bases from J, leaving 9 bases between. The CDR3 is 14 residues long. CDR1 is WSHSY and CDR2 is SAAADI in the germline V gene. CDR3 sequence (DNA): TGCGCCAGCAGTGAGTCTGGGGGGGCCTATGGCTACACCTTC. Translated, it gives CASSESGGAYGYTF.

The chain joins TRBV6-1 to TRBJ1-4; D is unresolved. Between the trimmed V and J ends, which lost 7 bases and 2 bases, there was a span of 14 bases. Germline CDR1 and CDR2: MNHNS and SASEGT. The CDR3 has 15 amino acids. Here the CDR3 DNA reads TGTGCCAGCAATTATGGGCCGCTGACTAATGAAAAACTGTTTTTT. The encoded protein is CASNYGPLTNEKLFF.

The J gene is TRBJ1-1, the V gene TRBV7-9; 8 nucleotides line up with TRBD1. Per germline, CDR1 SEHNR and CDR2 FQNEAQ (reference sequence). V gave up 3 bases and J gave up 4 bases; unmatched junction bases: 7. This CDR3 contains 15 residues. The chain's CDR3 is CASSFAGGGGTEAFF. The CDR3 nucleotides are TGTGCCAGCAGCTTCGCAGGGGGCGGGGGCACTGAAGCTTTCTTT.

The chain couples TRBV30 to TRBJ1-5, with D perhaps TRBD1 (6 bases). Trimming stripped 0 bases from V and 6 bases from J, with 12 bases between. The CDR3 runs 14 residues. Germline values: CDR1 GTSNPN, CDR2 SVGIG (reference sequence). Written as DNA, the CDR3 is TGTGCCTGGAGTGTAGTTACAGGGTTTCAGCCCCAGCATTTT. This translates into CAWSVVTGFQPQHF.